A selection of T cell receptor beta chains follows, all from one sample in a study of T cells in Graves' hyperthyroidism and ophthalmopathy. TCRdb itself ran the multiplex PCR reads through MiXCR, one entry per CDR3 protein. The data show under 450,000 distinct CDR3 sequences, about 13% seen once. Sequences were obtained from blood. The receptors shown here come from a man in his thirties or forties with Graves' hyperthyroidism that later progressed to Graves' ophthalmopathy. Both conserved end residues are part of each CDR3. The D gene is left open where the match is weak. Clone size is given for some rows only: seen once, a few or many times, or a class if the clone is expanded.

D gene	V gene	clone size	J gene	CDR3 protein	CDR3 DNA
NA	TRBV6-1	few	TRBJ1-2	CASSRNTGFYGYTF	TGTGCCAGCAGCCGCAATACAGGGTTCTATGGCTACACCTTC
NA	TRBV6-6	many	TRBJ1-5	CASSYSSGGQPQHF	TGTGCCAGCAGTTACTCATCCGGGGGCCAGCCCCAGCATTTT
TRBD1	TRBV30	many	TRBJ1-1	CAWGDRGRSEAFF	TGTGCCTGGGGGGACAGGGGGCGATCTGAAGCTTTCTTT
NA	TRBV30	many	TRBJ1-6	CAWTRFENSPLHF	TGTGCCTGGACCAGGTTTGAAAATTCACCCCTCCACTTT
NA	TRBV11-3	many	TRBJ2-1	CASSFGGGRRRGRNEQFF	TGTGCCAGCAGCTTTGGGGGGGGGCGACGGCGCGGAAGGAATGAGCAGTTCTTC
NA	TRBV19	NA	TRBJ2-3	CASSISVGGDTQYF	TGTGCCAGTAGTATCAGTGTAGGGGGAGATACGCAGTATTTT
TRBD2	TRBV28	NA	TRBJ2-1	CASHLAGAPQYEQFF	TGTGCCAGTCATCTAGCGGGGGCCCCCCAATATGAGCAGTTCTTC
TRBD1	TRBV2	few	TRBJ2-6	CASRTGAGANVLTF	TGTGCCAGCAGGACAGGGGCTGGGGCCAACGTCCTGACTTTC
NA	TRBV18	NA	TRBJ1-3	CASSTDGIGNTIYF	TGTGCCAGCTCAACCGACGGGATTGGAAACACCATATATTTT
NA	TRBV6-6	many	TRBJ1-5	CASSYDGGVSQPQHF	TGTGCCAGCAGTTACGATGGCGGAGTTAGTCAGCCCCAGCATTTT
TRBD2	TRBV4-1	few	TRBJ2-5	CASSLGTSGGLETQYF	TGCGCCAGCAGCCTGGGGACTAGCGGGGGGTTGGAGACCCAGTACTTC
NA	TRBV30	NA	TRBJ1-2	CAWRRGWGNYGYTF	TGTGCCTGGAGGAGGGGCTGGGGGAACTATGGCTACACCTTC
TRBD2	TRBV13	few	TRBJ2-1	CASSLLAGGTNEQFF	TGTGCCAGCAGCTTACTAGCGGGGGGGACCAATGAGCAGTTCTTC
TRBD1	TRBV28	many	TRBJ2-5	CASRPGTATWTQYF	TGTGCCAGCAGACCCGGGACAGCCACGTGGACCCAGTACTTC
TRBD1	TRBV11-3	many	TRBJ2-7	CASSHRRDRAYEQYF	TGTGCCAGCAGCCACCGAAGAGACAGGGCCTACGAGCAGTACTTC
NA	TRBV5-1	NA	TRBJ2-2	CASSPPRRELFF	TGCGCCAGCAGCCCCCCGAGGCGGGAGCTGTTTTTT
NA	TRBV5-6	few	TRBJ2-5	CASSLSQGTQYF	TGTGCCAGCAGCCTCTCACAAGGGACCCAGTACTTC
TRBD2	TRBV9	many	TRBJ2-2	CASSLGTSENTGELFF	TGTGCCAGCAGCTTGGGGACTAGCGAAAACACCGGGGAGCTGTTTTTT
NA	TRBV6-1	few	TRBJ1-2	CASSNPPLTGHGYTF	TGTGCCAGCAGTAACCCCCCCCTCACAGGGCATGGCTACACCTTC
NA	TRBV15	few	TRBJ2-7	CATSRGQATYYEQYF	TGTGCCACCAGCAGAGGACAGGCCACCTACTACGAGCAGTACTTC
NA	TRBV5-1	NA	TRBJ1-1	CASSDSPGRVVKAFF	TGCGCCAGCAGCGATTCTCCAGGGAGAGTTGTTAAAGCTTTCTTT
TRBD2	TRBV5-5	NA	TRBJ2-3	CASSLGTGGSGTDTQYF	TGTGCCAGCAGCTTGGGGACGGGGGGGTCTGGCACAGATACGCAGTATTTT
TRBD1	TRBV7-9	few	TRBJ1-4	CASSPDRVEKLFF	TGTGCCAGCAGCCCTGACAGGGTTGAAAAACTGTTTTTT
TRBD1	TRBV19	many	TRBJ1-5	CASTTTGSRQPQHF	TGTGCCAGTACCACGACAGGGTCAAGACAGCCCCAGCATTTT
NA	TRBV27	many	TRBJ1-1	CASSLHRVSGENTEAFF	TGTGCCAGCAGTTTACACAGGGTCAGTGGGGAGAACACTGAAGCTTTCTTT
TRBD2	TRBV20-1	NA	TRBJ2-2	CSATGLAGAANTGELFF	TGCAGTGCTACGGGGCTAGCGGGGGCCGCGAACACCGGGGAGCTGTTTTTT
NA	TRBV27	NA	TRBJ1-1	CASSLSNLRRTNTEAFF	TGTGCCAGCAGTTTATCGAATTTGAGGCGAACGAACACTGAAGCTTTCTTT
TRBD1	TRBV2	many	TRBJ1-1	CASSDPGQGNTEAFF	TGTGCCAGCAGTGACCCCGGACAGGGAAACACTGAAGCTTTCTTT
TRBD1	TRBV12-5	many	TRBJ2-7	CASGQTLGQGEGEQYF	TGTGCTAGTGGCCAAACCTTAGGACAGGGGGAAGGCGAGCAGTACTTC
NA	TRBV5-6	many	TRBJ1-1	CASSLRQAKLYTEAFF	TGTGCCAGCAGCTTACGACAGGCGAAGCTTTACACTGAAGCTTTCTTT
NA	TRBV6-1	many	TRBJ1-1	CASSVGVRNEAFF	TGTGCCAGCAGTGTTGGGGTAAGGAATGAAGCTTTCTTT
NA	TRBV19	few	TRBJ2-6	CASRAFSGANVLTF	TGTGCCAGTAGGGCCTTCTCTGGGGCCAACGTCCTGACTTTC
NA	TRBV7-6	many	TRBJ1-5	CASSLLGRGSNQPQHF	TGTGCCAGCAGCTTACTCGGCAGGGGAAGCAATCAGCCCCAGCATTTT
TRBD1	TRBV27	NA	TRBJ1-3	CASSDPTGSGNTIYF	TGTGCCAGCAGTGACCCGACAGGGTCTGGAAACACCATATATTTT
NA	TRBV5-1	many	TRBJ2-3	CASSFSGTDTQYF	TGCGCCAGCAGCTTTTCAGGCACAGATACGCAGTATTTT
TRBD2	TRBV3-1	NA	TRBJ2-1	CASNFGGASANEQFF	TGTGCCAGCAACTTCGGGGGGGCCAGTGCCAATGAGCAGTTCTTC
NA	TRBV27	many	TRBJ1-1	CASSLSPLRSEAFF	TGTGCCAGCAGTTTATCCCCCTTGCGTTCTGAAGCTTTCTTT
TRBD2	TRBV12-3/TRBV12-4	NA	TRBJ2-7	CASLAGGQSYEQYF	TGTGCCAGCCTAGCGGGGGGCCAGTCCTACGAGCAGTACTTC
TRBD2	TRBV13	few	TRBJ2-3	CASSLLTVAGGHTDTQYF	TGTGCCAGCAGCTTACTAACCGTTGCGGGGGGCCACACAGATACGCAGTATTTT
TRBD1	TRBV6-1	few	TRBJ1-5	CASSPIDRERVQPQHF	TGTGCCAGCAGTCCCATCGACAGGGAGCGTGTTCAGCCCCAGCATTTT
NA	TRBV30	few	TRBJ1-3	CAWSVPEYSFSGNTIYF	TGTGCCTGGAGTGTACCCGAGTACTCCTTCTCTGGAAACACCATATATTTT
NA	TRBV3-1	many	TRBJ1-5	CASSLRHDSNQPQHF	TGTGCCAGCAGCCTACGACACGATAGCAATCAGCCCCAGCATTTT
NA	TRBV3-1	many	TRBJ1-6	CASSQALRIAYNSPLHF	TGTGCCAGCAGCCAAGCCTTGAGGATCGCCTATAATTCACCCCTCCACTTT
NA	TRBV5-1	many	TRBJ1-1	CASSFSPPERLNTEAFF	TGCGCCAGCAGCTTTAGTCCCCCCGAGAGGCTAAACACTGAAGCTTTCTTT
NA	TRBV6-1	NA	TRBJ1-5	CASSEREGYSNQPQHF	TGTGCCAGCAGTGAAAGAGAGGGATATAGCAATCAGCCCCAGCATTTT
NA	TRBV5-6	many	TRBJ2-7	CASRIGAGAEYEQYF	TGTGCCAGCAGGATAGGGGCAGGGGCGGAGTACGAGCAGTACTTC
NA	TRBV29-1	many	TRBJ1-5	CSVKGSQPQHF	TGCAGCGTTAAGGGTAGTCAGCCCCAGCATTTT
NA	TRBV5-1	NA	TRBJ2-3	CASSTASTDTQYF	TGCGCCAGCAGCACGGCTAGCACAGATACGCAGTATTTT
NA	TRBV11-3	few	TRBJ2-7	CASSLDAGRSLYEQYF	TGTGCCAGCAGCTTAGATGCGGGACGGAGCCTCTACGAGCAGTACTTC
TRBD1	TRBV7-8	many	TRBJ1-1	CASSWTGGFGTEAFF	TGTGCCAGCAGCTGGACAGGGGGCTTCGGCACTGAAGCTTTCTTT
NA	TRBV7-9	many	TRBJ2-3	CASSLVQSSTDTQYF	TGTGCCAGCAGCTTAGTACAGTCTAGCACAGATACGCAGTATTTT
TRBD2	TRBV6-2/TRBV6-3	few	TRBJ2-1	CASSSRLAGGHRIF	TGTGCCAGCAGTTCACGATTAGCGGGGGGCCATAGGATCTTC
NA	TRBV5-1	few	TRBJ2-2	CASSLWAPGTGELFF	TGCGCCAGCAGCTTGTGGGCCCCAGGGACCGGGGAGCTGTTTTTT
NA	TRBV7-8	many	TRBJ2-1	CASSSGRNNEQFF	TGTGCCAGCAGTTCGGGCAGAAACAATGAGCAGTTCTTC
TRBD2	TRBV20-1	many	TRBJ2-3	CSARDLPSGGASTDTQYF	TGCAGTGCTAGAGATCTCCCTAGCGGGGGGGCGAGCACAGATACGCAGTATTTT
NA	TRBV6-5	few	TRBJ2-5	CASSYSIWKREQETQYF	TGTGCCAGCAGTTACTCCATTTGGAAGAGGGAGCAAGAGACCCAGTACTTC
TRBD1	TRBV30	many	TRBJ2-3	CAWSVIQGVSADTQYF	TGTGCCTGGAGTGTAATCCAGGGGGTGAGCGCTGATACGCAGTATTTT